One sample yielded the 25 T cell receptor beta chains listed below, sequenced in a study of blood T cell repertoires in COVID-19. Libraries were prepared by immunoSEQ multiplex PCR; TCRdb keeps only in-frame clonotypes and omits some of them. The sample yields 390,000 or so clones, around 83% seen once. The sequencing sample was made of PBMCs or T cells enriched from blood (not recorded which). These TCRs come from a woman between 45 and 65 years old who had recovered from COVID-19.

This chain uses TRBV30 with TRBJ1-2; D gene uncertain. Trimming cost V 2 bases and J 7 bases, with 14 bases left between them. The CDR3 consists of 13 residues. Germline values: CDR1 GTSNPN, CDR2 SVGIG (reference sequence). The CDR3 nucleotides are TGTGCCTGGAGTCCAGGCCCCGGGGTTGGCTACACCTTC. Residues: CAWSPGPGVGYTF.

This chain connects TRBV27 to TRBJ2-1; D perhaps matches TRBD2 (6 bases). V lost 2 bases and J lost 6, with 17 bases in between. CDR3 size: 16 residues. Germline CDR1 MNHEY, CDR2 SMNVEV (reference sequence). The CDR3 spells CASSLTPGLSFNEQFF. CDR3 nucleotides: TGTGCCAGCAGTTTAACCCCGGGACTGTCGTTCAATGAGCAGTTCTTC.

This clone was seen only once. The V and J genes are TRBV5-5 and TRBJ1-1; the D gene is possibly TRBD1 (5 bases). The CDR3 is 14 residues long. The V end was cut by 3 bases, the J end by 0 bases, with 9 bases between. Germline CDR1 is SGHKS and CDR2 is YYEKEE (reference sequence). This CDR3 is CASSSGVMNTEAFF. DNA of the CDR3: TGTGCCAGCAGCTCGGGGGTCATGAACACTGAAGCTTTCTTT.

This chain connects TRBV18 to TRBJ2-7, with a weak D call TRBD1 (6 bases). CDR3 length: 17 residues. Trimming removed 6 bases from V and 2 bases from J, with 23 bases in between. CDR1 is KGHSH, CDR2 LQKENI, per germline. The CDR3 loop reads CASSKDRQRGRTYEQYF. The CDR3 DNA reads TGTGCCAGCTCGAAAGACAGGCAAAGAGGAAGAACCTACGAGCAGTACTTC. Combining the CDR3 with reference TRBV18 and TRBJ2-7 gives the whole variable domain NAGVMQNPRHLVRRRGQEARLRCSPMKGHSHVYWYRQLPEEGLKFMVYLQKENIIDESGMPKERFSAEFPKEGPSILRIQQVVRGDSAAYFCASSKDRQRGRTYEQYFGPGTRLTVT.

The rearrangement uses TRBV28 and TRBJ2-7, with 8 bases fitting TRBD1. Trimming removed 6 bases from V and 7 bases from J; junction bases left unmatched: 2. Germline assignment: CDR1 MDHEN and CDR2 SYDVKM. This CDR3 has 11 residues. The CDR3 nucleotides are TGTGCCAGCAGGCGACAGGGGGAGCAGTACTTC. It encodes CASRRQGEQYF.

V and J are TRBV19 and TRBJ1-1; no clear D. The CDR3 consists of 13 residues. Germline loops: CDR1 LNHDA, CDR2 SQIVND (reference sequence). Trimming stripped 6 bases from V and 1 base from J, with 9 bases between. The CDR3 DNA sequence: TGTGCCAGTAGACTTGAGGGGAACACTGAAGCTTTCTTT. This gives the protein CASRLEGNTEAFF.

V usage is TRBV2 and J usage is TRBJ1-2; TRBD1 is a possible D gene (6 bases). From germline, CDR1 is SNHLY and CDR2 FYNNEI. The germline V and J ends were trimmed by 3 bases and 6 bases, with 14 bases remaining between them. This CDR3 has 14 amino acids. CDR3 protein: CASSEARGTHGYTF. DNA for the CDR3: TGTGCCAGCAGTGAGGCCAGGGGTACCCATGGCTACACCTTC.

This clone was observed a few times. The chain carries TRBV3-1 (or the pseudogene TRBV3-2) and TRBJ1-6; D remains unclear. The V gene's germline CDR1 is LGHDT and CDR2 YNNKEL (reference sequence). The V gene lost 1 base and the J gene lost 9 bases, with 10 bases spanning the gap. This CDR3 comprises 14 residues. Written as DNA, the CDR3 is TGTGCCAGCAGCCAAGGGGCAGTTGCTTCACCCCTCCACTTT. This sequence encodes CASSQGAVASPLHF.

The rearrangement joins TRBV9 to TRBJ1-3; 10 positions agree with TRBD1. This CDR3 comprises 16 residues. V gave up 3 bases and J gave up 0 bases; unmatched junction bases: 3. Germline CDR1 reads SGDLS; CDR2 reads YYNGEE. Here the CDR3 reads CASSGTGGSSGNTIYF. DNA for the CDR3: TGTGCCAGCAGCGGGACAGGGGGGAGCTCTGGAAACACCATATATTTT. The full variable domain, with the rest looked up from reference TRBV9 and TRBJ1-3, is DSGVTQTPKHLITATGQRVTLRCSPRSGDLSVYWYQQSLDQGLQFLIQYYNGEERAKGNILERFSAQQFPDLHSELNLSSLELGDSALYFCASSGTGGSSGNTIYFGEGSWLTVV.

The rearrangement joins TRBV2 to TRBJ2-6; TRBD1 is a possible D gene (5 bases). Between the trimmed V and J ends, which lost 4 bases and 0 bases, there was a span of 7 bases. The length of the CDR3 is 15 residues. Germline-derived CDR1 and CDR2 are SNHLY and FYNNEI. Here the CDR3 DNA reads TGTGCCAGCAGTGGACAGATCTCTGGGGCCAACGTCCTGACTTTC. This translates into CASSGQISGANVLTF.

The chain has TRBV6-4 and TRBJ2-1, with TRBD2 matching 10 bases. This CDR3 has 15 residues. The germline CDR1 and CDR2 sequences are MRHNA and SNTAGT. With V trimmed by 4 bases and J by 6 bases, 6 bases remained unmatched. The CDR3 protein is CASSAELAGINEQFF. For the CDR3, the DNA is TGTGCCAGCAGTGCAGAACTAGCGGGGATCAATGAGCAGTTCTTC.

The genes are TRBV27 and TRBJ2-7; a weak D match, TRBD2 (5 bases). The germline V gene has CDR1 MNHEY and CDR2 SMNVEV (reference sequence). The CDR3 loop spans 17 amino acids. V dropped 4 bases and J dropped 1 base, with 20 bases sitting between them. The CDR3 reads CASSSRNGRGVSYEQYF. The CDR3 nucleotides read TGTGCCAGCAGTTCAAGGAACGGACGGGGAGTTTCCTACGAGCAGTACTTC.

The chain couples TRBV3-1 (or the pseudogene TRBV3-2) to TRBJ2-2; TRBD2 aligns across 8 bases. The trim removed 0 bases at V and 8 bases at J, leaving 8 bases unmatched. CDR1 is LGHDT, CDR2 YNNKEL, per germline (reference sequence). CDR3 length equals 16 residues. The chain's CDR3 is CASSQELSGGLGELFF. CDR3 nucleotide sequence: TGTGCCAGCAGCCAAGAGTTGAGCGGGGGATTAGGGGAGCTGTTTTTT.

This chain links TRBV4-3 with TRBJ1-2; TRBD1 aligns across 8 bases. V gave up 1 base and J gave up 3 bases; unmatched junction bases: 4. Germline CDR1 and CDR2: LGHNA and YSLEER. CDR3 length: 15 amino acids. CDR3 loop: CASSQAMDRDYGYTF. The CDR3 nucleotides are TGCGCCAGCAGCCAAGCCATGGACAGGGACTATGGCTACACCTTC.

This clone has just one count. The rearrangement links TRBV5-1 to TRBJ2-3; 7 bases match TRBD2. V was pared by 3 bases and J by 3 bases, with 10 bases of the junction left unmatched. Germline lookup yields CDR1 SGHRS and CDR2 YFSETQ. This CDR3 has 16 amino acids. CDR3 in amino acids: CASSSRGLAETDTQYF. DNA for the CDR3: TGCGCCAGCAGCTCGCGCGGGCTAGCGGAGACAGATACGCAGTATTTT. The full variable domain, in which reference TRBV5-1 and TRBJ2-3 provide the parts outside the CDR3, is KAGVTQTPRYLIKTRGQQVTLSCSPISGHRSVSWYQQTPGQGLQFLFEYFSETQRNKGNFPGRFSGRQFSNSRSEMNVSTLELGDSALYLCASSSRGLAETDTQYFGPGTRLTVL.

The rearrangement joins TRBV5-8 to TRBJ2-6, with TRBD1 matching over 7 bases. The germline gives CDR1 SGHTS, CDR2 YDEGEE. The CDR3 extends over 15 amino acids. Trimming cost V 4 bases and J 2 bases; bases outside gene matches: 3. CDR3 loop: CASSRTGAGANVLTF. As DNA, the CDR3 is TGTGCCAGCAGCCGTACAGGGGCTGGGGCCAACGTCCTGACTTTC.

This clone was detected only once. One junction end does not reproduce the germline sequence, and a read error may be involved. The CDR3: CTSSPEHYSNQPQHF. Here the CDR3 DNA reads TGTACCAGCAGCCCGGAGCATTATAGCAATCAGCCCCAGCATTTT. The J gene is TRBJ1-5, the V gene TRBV3-1 (or the pseudogene TRBV3-2), with D unresolved. There are 15 residues in the CDR3. The V gene's germline CDR1 is LGHDT and CDR2 YNNKEL (reference sequence).

The chain carries TRBV5-1 and TRBJ1-2; 9 bases line up with TRBD1. CDR1 is SGHRS, CDR2 YFSETQ, per germline. This CDR3 has 15 amino acids. Trimming removed 3 bases from V and 2 bases from J; junction bases left unmatched: 5. The CDR3 nucleotides read TGCGCCAGCAGCTCCGGGACAGGGTGGAACTATGGCTACACCTTC. Translation gives CASSSGTGWNYGYTF.

This rearrangement joins TRBV5-6 to TRBJ1-2; 9 nucleotides line up with TRBD1. This CDR3 contains 12 residues. V was pared by 1 base and J by 14 bases, with 6 bases of the junction left unmatched. Germline loops: CDR1 SGHDT, CDR2 YYEEEE. The CDR3 nucleotides read TGTGCCAGCAGCTTGCCCGACAGGGGGGAGACCTTC. Amino acids: CASSLPDRGETF.

This chain connects TRBV7-3 to TRBJ1-1; D not resolved. The CDR3 covers 14 residues. Germline-derived CDR1 and CDR2 are SGHTA and FQGTGA. Trimming took 3 bases from V and 6 from J, leaving 14 bases between them. This CDR3 reads CASSLLGRGAEAFF. The CDR3 bases are TGTGCCAGCAGCTTGTTGGGTCGCGGAGCTGAAGCTTTCTTT.

This clone was seen only once. The chain uses TRBV28 and TRBJ1-1; possibly TRBD1 for D (6 bases). V gave up 4 bases and J gave up 4 bases, with 10 bases separating them. There are 13 residues in the CDR3. CDR1 and CDR2 from the germline V gene are MDHEN and SYDVKM. The CDR3 is CASSWQGRTEAFF. The CDR3 DNA is TGTGCCAGCAGTTGGCAGGGGCGCACTGAAGCTTTCTTT.

This chain links TRBV7-9 with TRBJ2-1, with TRBD2 matching 14 bases. V shed 5 bases, J shed 8 bases, and the junction held 11 bases outside the gene matches. The CDR3 spans 17 residues. The germline gives CDR1 SEHNR, CDR2 FQNEAQ (reference sequence). The DNA for the CDR3 is TGTGCCAGCAGCCGAAGGGGGACTAGCGGGAGTGTAGATGAGCAGTTCTTC. It encodes CASSRRGTSGSVDEQFF.

The chain links TRBV9 to TRBJ2-1, with 7 nucleotides matching TRBD2. The V gene's germline CDR1 is SGDLS and CDR2 YYNGEE. The CDR3 length is 15 residues. With V trimmed by 2 bases and J by 9 bases, 11 bases remained unmatched. The CDR3 DNA reads as TGTGCCAGCAGCGTTGTAGGCGGGAGAGAGGGTGAGCAGTTCTTC. This sequence encodes CASSVVGGREGEQFF. The variable domain in full, completed from reference TRBV9 and TRBJ2-1, reads DSGVTQTPKHLITATGQRVTLRCSPRSGDLSVYWYQQSLDQGLQFLIQYYNGEERAKGNILERFSAQQFPDLHSELNLSSLELGDSALYFCASSVVGGREGEQFFGPGTRLTVL.

This chain connects TRBV5-1 to TRBJ2-2; D unclear. The CDR3 extends over 14 amino acids. The germline gives CDR1 SGHRS, CDR2 YFSETQ. Trimming removed 0 bases at V and 1 base at J, with 4 bases between. The CDR3 sequence is CASSLVQNTGELFF. The CDR3 nucleotides are TGCGCCAGCAGCTTGGTTCAGAACACCGGGGAGCTGTTTTTT.

The J gene is TRBJ1-2, the V gene TRBV30, with TRBD1 identical over 9 bases. Germline CDR1 GTSNPN, CDR2 SVGIG (reference sequence). This CDR3 has 15 residues. V lost 3 bases to trimming and J lost 3 bases; unmatched junction nucleotides: 8. DNA for the CDR3: TGTGCCTGGAGAGCGCGGGACAGGGCGGACTATGGCTACACCTTC. It translates to CAWRARDRADYGYTF. The full variable domain, with the rest looked up from reference TRBV30 and TRBJ1-2, is SQTIHQWPATLVQPVGSPLSLECTVEGTSNPNLYWYRQAAGRGLQLLFYSVGIGQISSEVPQNLSASRPQDRQFILSSKKLLLSDSGFYLCAWRARDRADYGYTFGSGTRLTVV.